This T cell receptor (beta chain) is drawn from a study of cytomegalovirus exposure and HLA in healthy donors. Study-wide results and caveats: A list of 164 TCR beta chains associated with cytomegalovirus was given.

This CDR3 is built from 13 residues. The V gene's germline CDR1 is SNHLY and CDR2 FYNNEI. Germline trimming cut 10 bases from V and 1 base from J; bases unmatched to any gene: 5. Comments on this clone: Its antigen is as yet unknown.

The PCR made use of 60 Vbeta and 13 Jbeta primers. The table came from immunoSEQ multiplex PCR; TCRdb's copy has only in-frame clones and leaves some out. The repertoire holds about 200,000 clones, with 65% to 90% as singletons. This TCR came from a woman in her 50s in good health and CMV-seronegative. The genes are TRBV2 and TRBJ2-5, with 8 bases lining up with TRBD2. The specimen was PBMCs. CDR3 region: CATGGSFQETQYF. The CDR3 bases are TGTGCCACGGGGGGGTCGTTCCAAGAGACCCAGTACTTC.